This T cell receptor (beta chain) was profiled in a study of control samples from healthy donors and cancer patients. The germline V and J ends were trimmed by 0 bases and 1 base, with 7 bases remaining between them. CDR3 length: 14 residues. Germline values: CDR1 SGDLS, CDR2 YYNGEE. Produced via immunoSEQ multiplex PCR; TCRdb's table is partial and in-frame only. The sample includes about 94,000 clones, roughly nine tenths of them seen just once. The TCR originated in a woman under 30 in good health. The genes are TRBV9 and TRBJ1-1, with D unresolved. Sequencing input: blood. CDR3 protein: CASSVVVGNTEAFF. The CDR3 coding sequence is TGTGCCAGCAGCGTAGTCGTAGGGAACACTGAAGCTTTCTTT.